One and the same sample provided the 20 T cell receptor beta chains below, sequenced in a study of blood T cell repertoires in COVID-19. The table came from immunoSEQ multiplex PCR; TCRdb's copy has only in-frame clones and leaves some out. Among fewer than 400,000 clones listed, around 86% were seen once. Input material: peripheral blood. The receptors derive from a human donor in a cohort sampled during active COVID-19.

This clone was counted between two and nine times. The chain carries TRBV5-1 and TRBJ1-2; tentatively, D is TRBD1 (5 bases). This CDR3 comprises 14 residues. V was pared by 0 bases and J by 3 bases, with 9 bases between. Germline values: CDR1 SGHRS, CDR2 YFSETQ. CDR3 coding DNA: TGCGCCAGCAGCTTGGAGCCGACAGACTATGGCTACACCTTC. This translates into CASSLEPTDYGYTF.

Here the CDR3 reads CASSLDRGGDQPQHF. DNA for the CDR3: TGTGCCAGCAGCTTGGACAGGGGTGGAGATCAGCCCCAGCATTTT. The J gene is TRBJ1-5, the V gene TRBV5-8, with 7 bases matching TRBD1. The length of the CDR3 is 15 residues. In germline, CDR1 is SGHTS, CDR2 YDEGEE. With V trimmed by 0 bases and J by 5 bases, 5 bases remained unmatched.

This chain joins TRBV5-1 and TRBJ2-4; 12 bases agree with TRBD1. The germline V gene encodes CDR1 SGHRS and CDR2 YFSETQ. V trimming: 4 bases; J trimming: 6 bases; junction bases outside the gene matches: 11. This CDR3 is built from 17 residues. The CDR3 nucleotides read TGCGCCAGCAGCCCGGACGGGACAGGGGGCGTCGGAAACATTCAGTACTTC. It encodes CASSPDGTGGVGNIQYF. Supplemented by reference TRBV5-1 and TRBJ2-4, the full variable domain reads KAGVTQTPRYLIKTRGQQVTLSCSPISGHRSVSWYQQTPGQGLQFLFEYFSETQRNKGNFPGRFSGRQFSNSRSEMNVSTLELGDSALYLCASSPDGTGGVGNIQYFGAGTRLSVL.

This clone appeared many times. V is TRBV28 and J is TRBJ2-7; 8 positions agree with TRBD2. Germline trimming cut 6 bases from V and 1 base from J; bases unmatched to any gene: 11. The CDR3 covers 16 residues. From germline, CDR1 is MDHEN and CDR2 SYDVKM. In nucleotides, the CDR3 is TGTGCCAGCAGCCGGTTGGGGACTAGTTGGTCCTACGAGCAGTACTTC. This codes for CASSRLGTSWSYEQYF.

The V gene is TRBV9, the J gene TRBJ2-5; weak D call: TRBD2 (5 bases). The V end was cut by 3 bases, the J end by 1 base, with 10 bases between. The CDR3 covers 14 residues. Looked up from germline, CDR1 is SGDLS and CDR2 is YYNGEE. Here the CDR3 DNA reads TGTGCCAGCAGCGCCGGACTGTTCCAAGAGACCCAGTACTTC. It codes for CASSAGLFQETQYF.

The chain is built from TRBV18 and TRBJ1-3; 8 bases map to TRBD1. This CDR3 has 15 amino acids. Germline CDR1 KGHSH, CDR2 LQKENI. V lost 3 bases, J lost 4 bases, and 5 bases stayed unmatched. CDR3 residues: CASSPTTGEGNTIYF. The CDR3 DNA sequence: TGTGCCAGCTCACCGACGACAGGGGAGGGAAACACCATATATTTT.

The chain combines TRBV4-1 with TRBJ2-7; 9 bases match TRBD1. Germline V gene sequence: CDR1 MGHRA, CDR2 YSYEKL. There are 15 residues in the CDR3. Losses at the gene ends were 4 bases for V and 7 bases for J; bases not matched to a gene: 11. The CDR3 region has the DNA TGCGCCAGCAGCCCCTCTAGGGACAGGGATCGTGAGCAGTACTTC. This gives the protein CASSPSRDRDREQYF.

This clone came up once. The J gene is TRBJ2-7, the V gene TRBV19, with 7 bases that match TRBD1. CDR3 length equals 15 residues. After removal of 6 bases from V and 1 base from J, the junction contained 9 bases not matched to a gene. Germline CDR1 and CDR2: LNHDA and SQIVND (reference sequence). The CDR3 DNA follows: TGTGCCAGTAGCAGGGGGACAGATTTGTCCTACGAGCAGTACTTC. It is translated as CASSRGTDLSYEQYF.

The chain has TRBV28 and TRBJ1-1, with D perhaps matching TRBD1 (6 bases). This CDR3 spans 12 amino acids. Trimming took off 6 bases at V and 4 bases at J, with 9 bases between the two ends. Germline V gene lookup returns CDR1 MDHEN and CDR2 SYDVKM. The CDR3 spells CASRAQGTEAFF. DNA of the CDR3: TGTGCCAGCAGAGCACAGGGCACTGAAGCTTTCTTT.

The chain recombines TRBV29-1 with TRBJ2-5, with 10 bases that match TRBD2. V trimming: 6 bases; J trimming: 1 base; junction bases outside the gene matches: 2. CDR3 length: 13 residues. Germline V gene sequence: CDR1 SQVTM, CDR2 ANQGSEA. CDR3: CSVLAGFQETQYF. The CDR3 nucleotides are TGCAGCGTACTAGCGGGGTTCCAAGAGACCCAGTACTTC.

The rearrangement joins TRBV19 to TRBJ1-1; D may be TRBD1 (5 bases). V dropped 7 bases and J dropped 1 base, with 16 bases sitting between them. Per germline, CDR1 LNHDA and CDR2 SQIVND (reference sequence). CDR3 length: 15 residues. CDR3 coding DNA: TGTGCCAGTACCACCGCCCGGGGGAGGAACACTGAAGCTTTCTTT. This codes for CASTTARGRNTEAFF.

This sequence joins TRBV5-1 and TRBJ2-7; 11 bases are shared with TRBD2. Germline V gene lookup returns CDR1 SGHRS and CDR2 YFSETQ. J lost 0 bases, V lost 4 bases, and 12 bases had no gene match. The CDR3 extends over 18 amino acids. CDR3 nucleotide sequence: TGCGCCAGCAGCCCCCGGCTGGGACTAGCGGTTTTCTCCTACGAGCAGTACTTC. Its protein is CASSPRLGLAVFSYEQYF.

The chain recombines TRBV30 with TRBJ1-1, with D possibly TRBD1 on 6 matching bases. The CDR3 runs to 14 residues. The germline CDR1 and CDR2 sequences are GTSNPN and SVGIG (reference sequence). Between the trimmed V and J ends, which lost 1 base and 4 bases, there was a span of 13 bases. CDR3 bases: TGTGCCTGGAGTGCGTTGGGGGCACCCACTGAAGCTTTCTTT. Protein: CAWSALGAPTEAFF.

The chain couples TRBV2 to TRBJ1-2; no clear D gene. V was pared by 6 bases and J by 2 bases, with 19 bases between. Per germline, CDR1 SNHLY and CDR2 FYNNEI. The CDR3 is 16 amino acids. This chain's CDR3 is CASSPRPGISNYGYTF. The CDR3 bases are TGTGCCAGCAGCCCCCGGCCGGGGATCTCCAACTATGGCTACACCTTC.

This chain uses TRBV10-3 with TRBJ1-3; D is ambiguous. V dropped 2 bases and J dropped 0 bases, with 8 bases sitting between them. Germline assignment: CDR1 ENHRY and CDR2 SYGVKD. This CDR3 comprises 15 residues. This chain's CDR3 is CAISEGPNSGNTIYF. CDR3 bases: TGTGCCATCAGTGAGGGCCCGAACTCTGGAAACACCATATATTTT.

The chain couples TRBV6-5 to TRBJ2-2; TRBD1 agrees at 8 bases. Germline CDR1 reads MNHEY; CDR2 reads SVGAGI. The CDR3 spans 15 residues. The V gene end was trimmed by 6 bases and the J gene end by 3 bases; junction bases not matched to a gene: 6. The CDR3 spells CASSLDRVDTGELFF. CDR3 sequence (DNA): TGTGCCAGCAGCCTGGACAGGGTGGACACCGGGGAGCTGTTTTTT.

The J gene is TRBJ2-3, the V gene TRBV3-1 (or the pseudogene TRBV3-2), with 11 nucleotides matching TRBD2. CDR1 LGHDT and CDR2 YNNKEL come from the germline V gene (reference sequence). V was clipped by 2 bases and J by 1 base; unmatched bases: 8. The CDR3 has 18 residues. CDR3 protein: CASSQSSSGGWGTDTQYF. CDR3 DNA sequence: TGTGCCAGCAGCCAATCTTCTAGCGGGGGGTGGGGCACAGATACGCAGTATTTT.

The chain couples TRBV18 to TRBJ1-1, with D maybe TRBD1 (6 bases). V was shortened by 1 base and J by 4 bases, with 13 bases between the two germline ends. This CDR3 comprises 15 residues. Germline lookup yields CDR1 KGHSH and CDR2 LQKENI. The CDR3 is CASSPQTGYSTEAFF. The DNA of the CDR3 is TGTGCCAGCTCACCACAAACAGGGTACAGCACTGAAGCTTTCTTT.

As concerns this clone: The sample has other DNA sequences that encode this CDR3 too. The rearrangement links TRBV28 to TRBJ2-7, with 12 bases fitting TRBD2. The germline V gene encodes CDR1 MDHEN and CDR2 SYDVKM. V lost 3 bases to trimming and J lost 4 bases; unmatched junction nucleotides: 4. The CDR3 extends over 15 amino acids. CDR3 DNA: TGTGCCAGCAGTTTGTGGCTAGCGGGAGGGTACGAGCAGTACTTC. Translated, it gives CASSLWLAGGYEQYF.

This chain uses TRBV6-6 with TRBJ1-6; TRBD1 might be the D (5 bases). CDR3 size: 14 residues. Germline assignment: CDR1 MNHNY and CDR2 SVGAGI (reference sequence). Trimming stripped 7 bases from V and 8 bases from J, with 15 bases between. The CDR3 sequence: CASILSGRDSPLHF. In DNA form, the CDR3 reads TGTGCCAGCATCCTATCGGGCAGGGATTCACCCCTCCACTTT.